Listed below are T cell receptor beta chains from one sample, sequenced in a study of cytomegalovirus exposure and HLA in healthy donors. This table comes from immunoSEQ multiplex PCR, and its TCRdb copy is limited to in-frame clones, with some not included. In the table there are about 140,000 clones, about 80% of which are singletons. The material sequenced was PBMCs. The receptors here all came from an older woman in good health and CMV-seropositive. Both conserved end residues are part of each CDR3. Fields, in order: D gene, V gene, J gene, clone size, CDR3 protein, CDR3 DNA. The D gene is left open where the match is weak. The size entry is marked missing in some rows and otherwise reads once, few, many or a size class.

>.|TRBV25-1|TRBJ2-2|.
CASSRIGSGNTGELFF
TGTGCCAGCAGCAGGATTGGCAGTGGGAACACCGGGGAGCTGTTTTTT
>TRBD2|TRBV5-1|TRBJ2-7|.
CASSLQLADNHPYEQYF
TGCGCCAGCAGCTTGCAGCTAGCGGATAACCACCCCTACGAGCAGTACTTC
>.|TRBV11-3|TRBJ2-2|.
CASSPTSITGELFF
TGTGCCAGCAGCCCCACTAGTATCACCGGGGAGCTGTTTTTT
>TRBD2|TRBV4-1|TRBJ2-1|.
CASSRPPLAEGTEQFF
TGCGCCAGCAGCCGCCCTCCACTAGCGGAGGGGACGGAGCAGTTCTTC
>TRBD1|TRBV28|TRBJ1-2|.
CASSEGQGSYGYTF
TGTGCCAGCAGTGAAGGACAGGGCTCCTATGGCTACACCTTC
>TRBD2|TRBV11-3|TRBJ2-7|once
CASSLGGSADEQYF
TGTGCCAGCAGCTTAGGCGGGAGTGCGGACGAGCAGTACTTC
>.|TRBV4-3|TRBJ2-3|.
CASSQDSAGRDTQYF
TGCGCCAGCAGCCAAGATTCGGCTGGGCGCGATACGCAGTATTTT
>.|TRBV29-1|TRBJ2-7|.
CSVGAAKSYEQYF
TGCAGCGTTGGGGCAGCAAAATCCTACGAGCAGTACTTC
>TRBD2|TRBV18|TRBJ2-1|.
CASSPPGLAGGGSEQFF
TGTGCCAGCTCACCTCCGGGACTAGCGGGAGGCGGTTCCGAGCAGTTCTTC
>TRBD2|TRBV5-1|TRBJ2-7|.
CASSLDLAGGDEQYF
TGCGCCAGCAGCTTGGACCTAGCGGGAGGGGACGAGCAGTACTTC
>.|TRBV18|TRBJ2-3|.
CASSPSSTDTQYF
TGTGCCAGCTCACCGTCGAGCACAGATACGCAGTATTTT
>TRBD1|TRBV23-1|TRBJ2-4|.
CASSQLDRSNLLAKNIQYF
TGCGCCAGCAGTCAATTGGACAGGAGCAACCTTTTAGCCAAAAACATTCAGTACTTC
>.|TRBV27|TRBJ1-3|.
CASSLGGSGNTIYF
TGTGCCAGCAGTCTAGGGGGCTCTGGAAACACCATATATTTT
>TRBD1|TRBV27|TRBJ1-5|.
CASSRQGAIGPQHF
TGTGCCAGCAGTCGACAGGGGGCTATCGGGCCCCAGCATTTT
>.|TRBV6-1|TRBJ2-1|.
CASSEIWQYNEQFF
TGTGCCAGCAGTGAAATTTGGCAGTACAATGAGCAGTTCTTC
>TRBD1|TRBV7-8|TRBJ1-1|.
CASSPGQGNTEAFF
TGTGCCAGCAGCCCAGGACAGGGGAACACTGAAGCTTTCTTT
>TRBD2|TRBV2|TRBJ2-1|.
CASSPGLASYNEQFF
TGTGCCAGCAGTCCAGGACTAGCTTCCTACAATGAGCAGTTCTTC
>TRBD2|TRBV27|TRBJ2-5|.
CASSLLAGQETQYF
TGTGCCAGCAGTTTACTAGCGGGCCAAGAGACCCAGTACTTC
>.|TRBV7-9|TRBJ2-7|.
CASSLALNPGSPSEQYF
TGTGCCAGCAGCTTAGCGTTAAACCCCGGGTCCCCCTCCGAGCAGTACTTC
>.|TRBV5-1|TRBJ2-3|.
CASRGIRGTRNTQYF
TGCGCCAGCAGAGGAATCAGGGGGACTCGGAATACGCAGTATTTT
>TRBD2|TRBV4-2|TRBJ2-1|.
CASRDRSGLAGGHEQFF
TGTGCCAGCAGGGATCGAAGTGGCCTAGCGGGAGGACATGAGCAGTTCTTC
>.|TRBV28|TRBJ1-3|.
CASIPGQFSGNTIYF
TGTGCCAGCATTCCTGGACAGTTCTCTGGAAACACCATATATTTT
>TRBD1|TRBV5-4|TRBJ1-2|few
CASRPPGQIFEGYTF
TGTGCCAGCAGGCCTCCGGGACAGATCTTTGAGGGCTACACCTTC
>TRBD1|TRBV2|TRBJ1-4|.
CASLRGATNEKLFF
TGTGCCAGCCTCAGGGGGGCAACTAATGAAAAACTGTTTTTT
>TRBD2|TRBV15|TRBJ2-3|.
CATSRDLAAGGRDTQYF
TGTGCCACCAGCAGAGATCTCGCAGCGGGAGGAAGAGATACGCAGTATTTT
>.|TRBV4-3|TRBJ2-5|.
CASSRDPDQATQYF
TGCGCCAGCAGCCGAGACCCCGACCAGGCGACCCAGTACTTC
>.|TRBV5-6|TRBJ2-7|.
CASSLATRGPRYEQYF
TGTGCCAGCAGCTTGGCCACTCGCGGGCCGCGTTACGAGCAGTACTTC
>.|TRBV7-8|TRBJ2-3|.
CASSTGFSTDTQYF
TGTGCCAGCAGCACAGGGTTTAGCACAGATACGCAGTATTTT
>TRBD1|TRBV30|TRBJ2-7|.
CAWGQGLSYEQYF
TGTGCCTGGGGACAGGGGTTAAGCTACGAGCAGTACTTC
>.|TRBV28|TRBJ1-1|.
CASSTRTEAFF
TGTGCCAGCAGTACGAGGACTGAAGCTTTCTTT
>TRBD2|TRBV10-3|TRBJ2-3|.
CAISDWTSGSSDTQYF
TGTGCCATCAGTGATTGGACTAGCGGGAGTTCAGATACGCAGTATTTT
>.|TRBV5-1|TRBJ2-7|.
CASSLESLGSSYEQYF
TGCGCCAGCAGCTTGGAGTCGCTGGGGAGCTCCTACGAGCAGTACTTC
>.|TRBV2|TRBJ1-5|.
CASSLRLGGGGGNQPQHF
TGTGCCAGCAGCCTACGGCTCGGTGGGGGCGGTGGCAATCAGCCCCAGCATTTT
>.|TRBV9|TRBJ1-2|.
CASSVDSGDGYTF
TGTGCCAGCAGCGTTGACAGCGGGGATGGCTACACCTTC
>.|TRBV7-6|TRBJ2-7|.
CASSLGRTYEQYF
TGTGCCAGCAGCTTAGGCAGAACCTACGAGCAGTACTTC